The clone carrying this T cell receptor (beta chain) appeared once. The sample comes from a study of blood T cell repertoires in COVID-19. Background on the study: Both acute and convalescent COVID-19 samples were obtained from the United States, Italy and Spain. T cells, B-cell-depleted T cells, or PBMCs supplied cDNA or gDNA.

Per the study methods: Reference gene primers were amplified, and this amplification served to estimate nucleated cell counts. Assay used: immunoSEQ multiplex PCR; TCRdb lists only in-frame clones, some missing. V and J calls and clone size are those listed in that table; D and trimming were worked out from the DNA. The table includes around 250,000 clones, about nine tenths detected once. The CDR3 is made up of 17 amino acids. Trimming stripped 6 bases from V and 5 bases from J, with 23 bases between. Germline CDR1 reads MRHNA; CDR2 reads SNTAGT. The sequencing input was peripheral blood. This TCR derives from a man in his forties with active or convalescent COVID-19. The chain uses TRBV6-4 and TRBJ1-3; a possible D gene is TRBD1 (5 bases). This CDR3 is CASSPPSTAEDRNTIYF. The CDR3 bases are TGTGCCAGCAGCCCCCCTTCGACAGCCGAGGATCGAAACACCATATATTTT.